Listed below are T cell receptor beta chains from one sample, sequenced in a study of T cell repertoires in cytomegalovirus infection. TCRdb independently ran MiXCR on the reads; one entry per CDR3 protein. The sample contains about 500,000 distinct CDR3 sequences, 30% to 40% of which appear only once. These receptors' antigens are unknown. Sequenced here: cultured PBMCs, sampled from culture after CMV antigen stimulation. These receptors were collected from a human donor in good health (CMV status not recorded). Some clones in this sample may be carry-over from other donors' samples. Both conserved end residues are part of each CDR3. The D gene is left open where the match is weak. Size is omitted from some rows. Given values are once, few, many or a class for expanded clones.

size	V	J	D	DNA	CDR3
NA	TRBV18	TRBJ1-2	NA	TGTGCCAGCTCGTGGACAGAGGAGGGAAACTATGGCTACACCTTC	CASSWTEEGNYGYTF
NA	TRBV24-1	TRBJ2-3	NA	TGTGCCACCAAGGCGGGGCCCACAGATACGCAGTATTTT	CATKAGPTDTQYF
few	TRBV4-2	TRBJ2-3	TRBD2	TGTGCCAGCAGCAAGACTAGCGGGAGGGCCGGGAGCACAGATACGCAGTATTTT	CASSKTSGRAGSTDTQYF
few	TRBV15	TRBJ2-3	TRBD2	TGTGCCACCAGTCGTAGACTAGCGGGAGGAGCAGATACGCAGTATTTT	CATSRRLAGGADTQYF
once	TRBV20-1	TRBJ2-5	NA	TGCAGTGCTCAGACAGGACAAGAGACCCAGTACTTC	CSAQTGQETQYF
NA	TRBV7-2	TRBJ2-5	TRBD2	TGTGCCAGCACCCCCTTCAATTCGGTAGCGGGAGAGACCCAGTACTTC	CASTPFNSVAGETQYF
few	TRBV7-2	TRBJ1-1	NA	TGTGCCAGCAGCATGGCCTGGGGGGCGGAAGCTTTCTTT	CASSMAWGAEAFF
few	TRBV12-3/TRBV12-4	TRBJ2-3	NA	TGTGCCAGCAGTACCTTATTGGGGACGGGCACAGATACGCAGTATTTT	CASSTLLGTGTDTQYF
NA	TRBV29-1	TRBJ2-5	TRBD2	TGCAGCGCCGAAGGCGGGGGAGAGACCCAGTACTTC	CSAEGGGETQYF
few	TRBV10-3	TRBJ2-1	TRBD2	TGTGCCATCAGTGAGCCTCTAGCGGGAGGAAATGAGCAGTTCTTC	CAISEPLAGGNEQFF
NA	TRBV19	TRBJ1-1	NA	TGTGCCAGTAGTATCGGTGGGGGTGAAGCTTTCTTT	CASSIGGGEAFF
few	TRBV23-1	TRBJ2-3	TRBD2	TGCGCCAGCAGTCAATCCCGGCTAGCGGGAGGTACAGATACGCAGTATTTT	CASSQSRLAGGTDTQYF
few	TRBV7-4	TRBJ2-7	NA	TGTGCCAGCAGCTTAGTAGAGCGGAGCTCCTACGAGCAGTACTTC	CASSLVERSSYEQYF
NA	TRBV5-1	TRBJ1-2	TRBD1	TGCGCCAGCAGCTGGTCCGGGACAGGTACACATGGCTACACCTTC	CASSWSGTGTHGYTF
NA	TRBV14	TRBJ2-1	NA	TGTGCCAGCAGCCCCCCCGCTCACAATGAGCAGTTCTTC	CASSPPAHNEQFF
NA	TRBV28	TRBJ2-3	TRBD2	TGTGCCAGCAATATGCGACTTAGCGGGGCTAGCACAGATACGCAGTATTTT	CASNMRLSGASTDTQYF
few	TRBV12-3/TRBV12-4	TRBJ2-1	NA	TGTGCCAGCAGCTTGGCAGCCTCCTACAATGAGCAGTTCTTC	CASSLAASYNEQFF
NA	TRBV5-4	TRBJ2-2	TRBD2	TGTGCCAGCAGCTTGGTACCTAGCGGGGCCAACACCGGGGAGCTGTTTTTT	CASSLVPSGANTGELFF